The clone carrying this TCR beta chain turned up a few times. What it binds is not known. Addition of a universal primer site occurred through template switching, and cDNA carried unique molecular identifiers. One entry per CDR3 protein results from TCRdb running MiXCR on the 5' RACE reads. Here the sample spans 500,000 or so distinct CDR3 sequences, 13% to 15% being singletons. Trimming left V 2 bases short and J 0 bases short, with 8 bases between. This CDR3 is 15 amino acids long. Per germline, CDR1 ENHRY and CDR2 SYGVKD. This specimen belongs to a study of identical twins. Findings and limits, study-wide: There is a chance that invariant MAIT and iNKT cells partially muddied zero-insertion analyses. The conclusions drew on cross-sectional statistical analysis instead of tracking the same donors.

These data were also filed under a second study, of yellow fever vaccine responses in identical twins.

The sequence was collected from a woman between 18 and 29 years old in good health. The specimen sequenced was CD4+ T cells sorted from blood. V and J are TRBV10-3 and TRBJ1-3; D may be TRBD1 (5 bases). The chain's CDR3 is CAISEGHNSGNTIYF. DNA for the CDR3: TGTGCCATCAGTGAGGGACACAACTCTGGAAACACCATATATTTT.